This T cell receptor (beta chain) was recovered during a study of cytomegalovirus exposure and HLA in healthy donors. CDR3 size: 15 residues. After removal of 1 base from V and 4 bases from J, the junction contained 4 bases not matched to a gene. Germline V gene sequence: CDR1 MNHNS, CDR2 SASEGT. Whole-study findings and limits: A missense DCLRE1C variant was associated with V- and J-gene trimming of TCR beta chains in a later analysis, and an independent cohort replicated the association. Being indistinguishable, some V segments were excluded, TRBV6-2 and TRBV6-3 among them.

This clone was observed a handful of times. Its antigen is unknown. The PCR employed 60 Vbeta primers together with 13 Jbeta primers. TCRdb's copy holds only in-frame clones and misses some; the assay was immunoSEQ multiplex PCR. The sample records about 120,000 clones, around 70% being singletons. The V and J genes are TRBV6-1 and TRBJ2-3; 8 nucleotides match TRBD1. This TCR derives from a man younger than 40 in good health and CMV-seropositive. Source material: PBMCs. In nucleotides, the CDR3 is TGTGCCAGCAGTGAAGAGGCAGGGGGCGCAGATACGCAGTATTTT. Translated, it gives CASSEEAGGADTQYF.